These 3 T cell receptor beta chains originate from one sample sequenced in a study of cytomegalovirus exposure and HLA in healthy donors. Vbeta (60) and Jbeta (13) primers were used in the PCR. Clones were sequenced by immunoSEQ multiplex PCR, and TCRdb holds only the in-frame ones, with some missing. The sample consists of 90,000 to 150,000 clones, approximately 75% of them appearing once. The sample was PBMCs. Every receptor here comes from a man aged 35 to 55 in good health and CMV-seronegative.

The gene calls are TRBV10-3 and TRBJ2-3; 7 bases map to TRBD1. V lost 3 bases and J lost 6; bases outside the gene matches: 9. CDR1 is ENHRY, CDR2 SYGVKD, per germline. The CDR3 length is 15 residues. The DNA for the CDR3 is TGTGCCATCAGTGAAGCAGGGGGACGGGTGGATACGCAGTATTTT. Translation gives CAISEAGGRVDTQYF.

The CDR3: CSVRDRGAREQYF. The DNA for the CDR3 is TGCAGCGTCCGGGACAGGGGGGCTCGCGAGCAGTACTTC. This chain joins TRBV29-1 and TRBJ2-7, with TRBD1 matching 11 bases. V gave up 6 bases and J gave up 6 bases; unmatched junction bases: 7. The CDR3 is made up of 13 amino acids. In germline, CDR1 is SQVTM, CDR2 ANQGSEA.

The chain joins TRBV4-3 to TRBJ2-5; tentative D call: TRBD2 (5 bases). The CDR3 sequence is 16 residues long. The ends were cut back, 1 base at V and 2 bases at J, with 14 bases in the middle. The germline V gene has CDR1 LGHNA and CDR2 YSLEER. The CDR3 nucleotides are TGCGCCAGCAGCCAAGCACACAGTCGGGGACAAGAGACCCAGTACTTC. Protein product: CASSQAHSRGQETQYF.